Each of the 7 T cell receptor beta chains below was sequenced from the same sample in a study of T cell changes during pregnancy in multiple sclerosis. Some clones are missing from TCRdb's copy, which holds only in-frame ones; the method was immunoSEQ multiplex PCR. There are 71,000 or so clones in the sample; roughly 92% occur only once, and about 1.2% lies in the top ten. The sample here was peripheral blood, taken in the third trimester of pregnancy. Source of these receptors: a female donor with multiple sclerosis, enrolled in a pregnancy study.

The chain links TRBV14 to TRBJ1-1; the D is unclear. The germline CDR1 and CDR2 sequences are SGHDN and FVKESK. CDR3 length: 12 amino acids. Trimming shortened V by 4 bases and J by 6 bases, and 9 bases separated the two germline ends. The CDR3 region has the DNA TGTGCCAGCAGCCCACTTCTCCCTGAAGCTTTCTTT. Translation gives CASSPLLPEAFF.

The CDR3 protein is CASSRLAGVSYNEQFF. The DNA of the CDR3 is TGTGCCAGCAGTCGACTAGCGGGAGTCTCCTACAATGAGCAGTTCTTC. The genes are TRBV6-4 and TRBJ2-1; TRBD2 matches 12 bases. Germline CDR1 is MRHNA and CDR2 is SNTAGT. Germline trimming cut 5 bases from V and 0 bases from J; bases unmatched to any gene: 2. CDR3 length: 16 residues.

This chain connects TRBV6-1 to TRBJ2-1; 11 nucleotides match TRBD2. Looked up from germline, CDR1 is MNHNS and CDR2 is SASEGT. Trimming took 1 base from V and 0 from J; bases not matched to a gene: 11. This CDR3 has 20 residues. CDR3 in DNA: TGTGCCAGCAGTGAAGGGGCGGGACTAGCGGCCGTCTTCTCCTACAATGAGCAGTTCTTC. Translating gives CASSEGAGLAAVFSYNEQFF.

This chain links TRBV9 with TRBJ2-7; a weak D match, TRBD1 (5 bases). The CDR3 is made up of 14 amino acids. The germline gives CDR1 SGDLS, CDR2 YYNGEE. Trimming stripped 3 bases from V and 4 bases from J, with 14 bases between. CDR3 nucleotide sequence: TGTGCCAGCAGCGCCCAGGACATATCGTACGAGCAGTACTTC. It yields the protein CASSAQDISYEQYF.

The chain couples TRBV10-2 to TRBJ1-3; TRBD1 aligns across 8 bases. Germline CDR1 WSHSY, CDR2 SAAADI. V was pared by 7 bases and J by 7 bases, with 9 bases of the junction left unmatched. This CDR3 has 14 residues. The CDR3 region is CASIGQGRGNTIYF. The CDR3 DNA is TGCGCCAGCATAGGACAGGGCAGGGGGAACACCATATATTTT.

V and J are TRBV5-1 and TRBJ1-1; the D is unclear. This CDR3 is built from 16 residues. Trimming took 3 bases from V and 0 from J, leaving 15 bases between them. Per the germline V gene, CDR1 is SGHRS and CDR2 is YFSETQ. In nucleotides, the CDR3 is TGCGCCAGCAGCTCCTCCATCGGGATTTTGAACACTGAAGCTTTCTTT. As protein: CASSSSIGILNTEAFF.

The CDR3 coding sequence is TGTGCCAGCAGCCAAGCCGGCTATTCGGGCGAGCAGTACTTC. Translated: CASSQAGYSGEQYF. The chain has TRBV14 and TRBJ2-7; no clear D. CDR1 SGHDN and CDR2 FVKESK come from the germline V gene. There are 14 residues in the CDR3. Trimming left V 1 base short and J 6 bases short, with 13 bases between.